The rows below give T cell receptor beta chains drawn from one sample of a study of T cell responses to AZD1222 COVID-19 vaccine. Profiling relied on immunoSEQ multiplex PCR, and the TCRdb table lists in-frame clones only, not all of them. This table has about 180,000 clones, approximately 90% appearing once. This material consisted of peripheral blood, taken on day 0 of AZD1222 vaccination. Source of these receptors: an adult in good health. CDR3s include the opening cysteine and the closing phenylalanine or tryptophan. D genes are given only for firm matches. Clone size is given for some rows only: seen once, a few or many times, or a class if the clone is expanded.

j_call	clone_size	d_call	v_call	cdr3_nt	cdr3_aa
TRBJ2-7	.	TRBD2	TRBV27	TGTGCCAGTAAGCGGGGGGACTACGAGCAGTACTTC	CASKRGDYEQYF
TRBJ2-3	few	TRBD2	TRBV7-2	TGTGCCAGCAGCTCCCATCCTAGCGGGGGAGTGTATTTT	CASSSHPSGGVYF
TRBJ2-3	.	.	TRBV11-2	TGTGCCAGCAGCTCAAGCTTTCTCAGCACAGATACGCAGTATTTT	CASSSSFLSTDTQYF
TRBJ2-5	.	TRBD1	TRBV5-1	TGCGCCAGCAGCTTGGGGGACAGGTCTTCGGAGACCCAGTACTTC	CASSLGDRSSETQYF
TRBJ2-2	once	TRBD1	TRBV29-1	TGCAGCGTCAGCCGACAGGGCCACACCGGGGAGCTGTTTTTT	CSVSRQGHTGELFF
TRBJ1-1	.	.	TRBV18	TGTGCCAGCTCCCCGACACCGAACACTGAAGCTTTCTTT	CASSPTPNTEAFF
TRBJ1-2	.	.	TRBV9	TGTGCCAGCAGCGTCGGCTGGGGGCCCAACTATGGCTACACCTTC	CASSVGWGPNYGYTF
TRBJ2-7	once	.	TRBV7-2	TGTGCCAGCAGCTTAGTTTCCGTCGAGCAGTACTTC	CASSLVSVEQYF
TRBJ1-1	few	.	TRBV5-1	TGCGCCAGCAGCTACGATCAGAACACTGAAGCTTTCTTT	CASSYDQNTEAFF
TRBJ1-1	.	TRBD1	TRBV19	TGTGCCACCAGCCGGGACAGGGGGGGGGCTAACACTGAAGCTTTCTTT	CATSRDRGGANTEAFF
TRBJ1-1	.	.	TRBV5-1	TGCGCCAGCAGCTTGTCAGGGACAACCAGTGAAGCTTTCTTT	CASSLSGTTSEAFF
TRBJ1-5	.	.	TRBV7-3	TGTGCCAGCAGCTGTCGACGGCTACATAGCAATCAGCCCCAGCATTTT	CASSCRRLHSNQPQHF
TRBJ1-1	.	.	TRBV5-5	TGTGCCAGCAGCTTGGCTGGAAGGCTGTCTGGGACTGAAGCTTTCTTT	CASSLAGRLSGTEAFF
TRBJ2-3	.	TRBD2	TRBV11-2	TGTGCCAGCGGAGCGGGGGGGCCGGATACGCAGTATTTT	CASGAGGPDTQYF
TRBJ2-2	.	.	TRBV4-2	TGTGCCAGCAGCCAAGAGAGGAAGGACAGAAACACCGGGGAGCTGTTTTTT	CASSQERKDRNTGELFF
TRBJ2-7	once	.	TRBV27	TGTGCCAGCAGTGACACCGGGACGTCCTACGAGCAGTACTTC	CASSDTGTSYEQYF
TRBJ2-1	.	TRBD1	TRBV30	TGTGCCTGGAGTAGACAGGGCAATGAGCAGTTCTTC	CAWSRQGNEQFF
TRBJ2-1	.	.	TRBV7-2	TGTGCCAGCAGCATCACCGGGACTGCCGAGCAGTTCTTC	CASSITGTAEQFF
TRBJ2-3	.	.	TRBV5-1	TGCGCCAGCAGCCGCACAGATACGCAGTATTTT	CASSRTDTQYF
TRBJ2-6	.	.	TRBV7-3	TGTGCCAGCAGCTTAGGGGTGGCTGGGGCCAACGTCCTGACTTTC	CASSLGVAGANVLTF
TRBJ1-2	.	.	TRBV12-3/TRBV12-4	TGTGCCAGCGGGGGACAAGACTATGGCTACACCTTC	CASGGQDYGYTF
TRBJ2-7	.	.	TRBV19	TGTGCCAGTAGTATCCGTACAGGGGGGGGCTACGAGCAGTACTTC	CASSIRTGGGYEQYF
TRBJ2-5	.	.	TRBV7-2	TGTGCCAGCAGCTTAGACAGGAACCAAGAGACCCAGTACTTC	CASSLDRNQETQYF
TRBJ2-7	.	TRBD1	TRBV9	TGTGCCAGCAGCGTGGGATCGGGACAGGAAGCCTACGAGCAGTACTTC	CASSVGSGQEAYEQYF
TRBJ1-3	.	.	TRBV27	TGTGCCAGCAGCCACGGGCCCTCTGGAAACACCATATATTTT	CASSHGPSGNTIYF
TRBJ2-1	.	TRBD2	TRBV15	TGTGCCACCAGCAGACCTCGGGGGGGCTACAATGAGCAGTTCTTC	CATSRPRGGYNEQFF
TRBJ2-3	.	.	TRBV19	TGTGCCAGTAGTATAGGAGGGACAGATACGCAGTATTTT	CASSIGGTDTQYF
TRBJ2-7	.	.	TRBV10-2	TGCGCCAGCAGTGATTCTCTAGTTGGCTACGAGCAGTACTTC	CASSDSLVGYEQYF
TRBJ1-6	.	TRBD1	TRBV3-1/TRBV3-2	TGTGCCAGCAGCCAAGTACCCAGGGGGAGCTCCTATAATTCACCCCTCCACTTT	CASSQVPRGSSYNSPLHF
TRBJ1-6	.	.	TRBV7-8	TGTGCCAGCAGCTTATTGGACAGAAATTCACCCCTCCACTTT	CASSLLDRNSPLHF
TRBJ2-5	.	.	TRBV27	TGTGCCAGCAGTATTTCAGCCACGTTAAGGGAGACCCAGTACTTC	CASSISATLRETQYF
TRBJ2-3	.	TRBD2	TRBV7-3	TGTGCCAGCAGCCCCGGACTAGCGGGGCCCACAGATACGCAGTATTTT	CASSPGLAGPTDTQYF
TRBJ2-3	.	.	TRBV18	TGTGCCAGCCGCCTCCGGGACCAAGCAGATACGCAGTATTTT	CASRLRDQADTQYF
TRBJ2-7	.	TRBD2	TRBV2	TGTGCCAGCAGCTCGTCGGGGGGGGGCATCTCCTACGAGCAGTACTTC	CASSSSGGGISYEQYF
TRBJ2-3	.	.	TRBV6-2/TRBV6-3	TGTGCCAGCAGGCCTAGGGCTGAAGATACGCAGTATTTT	CASRPRAEDTQYF
TRBJ2-2	.	.	TRBV5-1	TGCGCCAGCAGCTTGACCGCGGGGACCGGGGAGCTGTTTTTT	CASSLTAGTGELFF
TRBJ2-1	.	.	TRBV7-9	TGTGCCAGCAGCCCACAGGACAATGAGCAGTTCTTC	CASSPQDNEQFF
TRBJ1-1	.	.	TRBV3-1/TRBV3-2	TGTGCCAGCAGCCAAGGAGGTCAGGGGAGGACTGAAGCTTTCTTT	CASSQGGQGRTEAFF
TRBJ2-4	.	.	TRBV4-1	TGCGCCAGCAGCCAAGATAGGCTATGGGCCAAAAACATTCAGTACTTC	CASSQDRLWAKNIQYF
TRBJ1-3	.	.	TRBV4-3	TGCGCCAGCAGCCAAGATATAAGCCTCCCTGGAAACACCATATATTTT	CASSQDISLPGNTIYF
TRBJ2-7	.	TRBD2	TRBV5-4	TGTGCCAGCAGCACGAGCGGGGGGGCGTACGAGCAGTACTTC	CASSTSGGAYEQYF
TRBJ1-1	.	.	TRBV5-6	TGTGCCAGCAGCTTGATCCGGAGAAGCACTGAAGCTTTCTTT	CASSLIRRSTEAFF
TRBJ2-2	few	.	TRBV6-2/TRBV6-3	TGTGCCAGCACCCCGGCGGGCCAGGCGAACACCGGGGAGCTGTTTTTT	CASTPAGQANTGELFF
TRBJ1-2	.	.	TRBV5-6	TGTGCCAGCAGCTCGCGATACGGCTACACCTTC	CASSSRYGYTF
TRBJ2-3	.	TRBD2	TRBV4-2	TGTGCCAGCAGCCAACTAAGCGGGGGGGCCCCAGATACGCAGTATTTT	CASSQLSGGAPDTQYF